What follows is one T cell receptor beta chain and its context. The table lists this clonotype with a few counts. Its cognate antigen has yet to be identified. No clone much larger than this one lies a single base away; base qualities are absent. The data were taken from a study of CDR3 diversity in severe acne (dated by TCRdb to about 2019). The CDR3 goes from the cysteine to the phenylalanine over 14 residues. The entry retains the CDR3 DNA only, 42 bases that are in frame from base 1. V has 5 bases trimmed and J has 7 bases trimmed; junction bases matching no gene number 8. The library was made by PCR. Instrument on record: Illumina HiSeq 2000. Through fastp at Q25 and MiXCR, TCRdb rebuilt clones from the public reads, retaining in-frame beta chains. CDR3 protein sequences are deduplicated, and each keeps its most common genes and DNA. The sample data list some 84,000 distinct CDR3 sequences, and about half of these were observed just once. Jointly, the top ten make up roughly a tenth of the sample.

The rearrangement combines TRBV12-3 or TRBV12-4 with TRBJ1-5; 7 nucleotides in the junction match TRBD1. This receptor was identified in a male donor in good health, serving as a control. Sequencing was carried out using blood. CDR3 loop: CASSVTGQKQPQHF. The bases are TGTGCCAGCAGTGTGACAGGGCAGAAGCAGCCCCAGCATTTT.